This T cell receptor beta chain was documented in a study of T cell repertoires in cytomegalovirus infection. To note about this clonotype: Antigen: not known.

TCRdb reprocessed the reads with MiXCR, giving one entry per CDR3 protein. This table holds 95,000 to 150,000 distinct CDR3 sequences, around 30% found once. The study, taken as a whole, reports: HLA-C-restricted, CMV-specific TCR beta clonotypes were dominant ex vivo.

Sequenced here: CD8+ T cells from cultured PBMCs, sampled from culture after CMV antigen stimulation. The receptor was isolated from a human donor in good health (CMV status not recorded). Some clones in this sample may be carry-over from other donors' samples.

CDR3 in DNA: TGCGCCAGCAGCCCCGGGAGTACAGGACACTCCTACGAGCAGTACTTC. It is translated as CASSPGSTGHSYEQYF. The rearrangement links TRBV4-1 to TRBJ2-7; D possibly corresponds to TRBD2 (6 bases). Per the germline V gene, CDR1 is MGHRA and CDR2 is YSYEKL. The CDR3 runs 16 residues. Trimming removed 4 bases from V and 0 bases from J, with 16 bases in between.